The 20 T cell receptor beta chains listed next were all sequenced from one sample in a study of technical replicates of blood from a handful of donors. TCRdb's table, derived via immunoSEQ multiplex PCR, lists solely in-frame clones and lacks some. The sample lists approximately 81,000 clones; nearly 97% were seen once. Sequencing was done on a sample of T cells isolated from PBMCs. The receptors were gathered from a human donor in good health.

The V gene is TRBV6-5, the J gene TRBJ2-7; D is undetermined. Germline V gene sequence: CDR1 MNHEY, CDR2 SVGAGI. The length of the CDR3 is 14 residues. V dropped 0 bases and J dropped 6 bases, with 12 bases sitting between them. The CDR3 bases are TGTGCCAGCAGTTACTCCCTACGCACTCCCGAGCAGTACTTC. As protein: CASSYSLRTPEQYF.

The chain has TRBV4-2 and TRBJ2-7, with D unclear. V was trimmed by 0 bases and J by 0 bases, leaving 15 bases between them. Per the germline V gene, CDR1 is LGHNA and CDR2 is YNFKEQ. The CDR3 loop spans 17 amino acids. The CDR3 reads CASSQDAYEAYSYEQYF. The CDR3 DNA reads TGTGCCAGCAGCCAAGATGCGTATGAGGCCTACTCCTACGAGCAGTACTTC.

As regards this clone: The same CDR3 can be traced to other DNA sequences in this sample. The chain combines TRBV7-3 with TRBJ2-2; 11 bases match TRBD2. CDR1 and CDR2 (germline): SGHTA, FQGTGA. The junction had 3 bases not matched to a gene; V was cut back by 2 bases and J by 4 bases. There are 16 residues in the CDR3. CDR3: CASSLGLAGGTGELFF. The DNA for the CDR3 is TGTGCCAGCAGCTTAGGACTAGCGGGTGGCACCGGGGAGCTGTTTTTT.

This clone was counted a single time. The chain combines TRBV27 with TRBJ1-4; 8 bases align to TRBD1. V gave up 6 bases and J gave up 8 bases; unmatched junction bases: 14. Germline values: CDR1 MNHEY, CDR2 SMNVEV (reference sequence). CDR3 size: 16 residues. This chain's CDR3 is CASRYQSGGAQEKLFF. CDR3 bases: TGTGCCAGCAGGTATCAATCAGGGGGCGCTCAGGAAAAACTGTTTTTT. The variable domain in full, with the rest retrieved from reference TRBV27 and TRBJ1-4, is EAQVTQNPRYLITVTGKKLTVTCSQNMNHEYMSWYRQDPGLGLRQIYYSMNVEVTDKGDVPEGYKVSRKEKRNFPLILESPSPNQTSLYFCASRYQSGGAQEKLFFGSGTQLSVL.

This chain joins TRBV27 and TRBJ2-7; D not certain. There are 13 residues in the CDR3. Trimming pared 3 bases from V and 5 bases from J, leaving 11 bases between. CDR1 is MNHEY, CDR2 SMNVEV, per germline (reference sequence). CDR3: CASSFQGVNEQYF. The DNA for the CDR3 is TGTGCCAGCAGTTTCCAAGGAGTAAACGAGCAGTACTTC.

The count of this clone is one. CDR3 nucleotide sequence: TGTGCCAGCAGTTATGACAGGGGCTATGGCTACACCTTC. This codes for CASSYDRGYGYTF. V and J are TRBV7-9 and TRBJ1-2; TRBD1 agrees at 8 bases. J lost 4 bases, V lost 6 bases, and 4 bases had no gene match. Germline V lookup: CDR1 SEHNR, CDR2 FQNEAQ (reference sequence). The length of the CDR3 is 13 residues. The whole variable domain, remainder taken from reference TRBV7-9 and TRBJ1-2, is DTGVSQNPRHKITKRGQNVTFRCDPISEHNRLYWYRQTLGQGPEFLTYFQNEAQLEKSRLLSDRFSAERPKGSFSTLEIQRTEQGDSAMYLCASSYDRGYGYTFGSGTRLTVV.

This clone was recorded only once. The chain links TRBV6-1 to TRBJ2-7; 9 bases fit TRBD2. The CDR3 is 17 residues long. V lost 4 bases to trimming and J lost 1 base; unmatched junction nucleotides: 11. Per the germline V gene, CDR1 is MNHNS and CDR2 is SASEGT. The chain's CDR3 is CASSVAPSLAGSYEQYF. The CDR3 DNA reads as TGTGCCAGCAGTGTTGCCCCATCACTAGCGGGTTCCTACGAGCAGTACTTC.

V is TRBV7-9 and J is TRBJ2-3, with 7 bases matching TRBD1. This CDR3 comprises 18 residues. CDR1 is SEHNR and CDR2 is FQNEAQ in the germline V gene (reference sequence). V was pared by 7 bases and J by 2 bases, with 18 bases of the junction left unmatched. DNA for the CDR3: TGTGCCAGCAAATTGACAGGGCGGCACCCCTTGAACACAGATACGCAGTATTTT. This sequence encodes CASKLTGRHPLNTDTQYF.

J is TRBJ1-2 and V is TRBV19, with D hard to call. CDR1 is LNHDA, CDR2 SQIVND, per germline (reference sequence). The CDR3 has 14 amino acids. V was cut by 1 base and J by 1 base, with 7 bases left in between. CDR3 nucleotide sequence: TGTGCCAGTAGTATAGCTGTCAGTAACTATGGCTACACCTTC. As protein: CASSIAVSNYGYTF.

The chain uses TRBV30 and TRBJ2-1, with TRBD2 identical over 8 bases. Germline V gene data show CDR1 as GTSNPN and CDR2 as SVGIG (reference sequence). Trimming took 1 base from V and 6 from J; bases not matched to a gene: 8. CDR3 size: 15 residues. Here the CDR3 reads CAWSGGTSGINEQFF. DNA of the CDR3: TGTGCCTGGAGTGGAGGAACTAGCGGAATCAATGAGCAGTTCTTC.

The chain uses TRBV7-9 and TRBJ2-7, with D perhaps matching TRBD1 (5 bases). Trimming left V 1 base short and J 3 bases short, with 10 bases between. The CDR3 spans 14 residues. Germline CDR1 and CDR2: SEHNR and FQNEAQ (reference sequence). The CDR3 DNA sequence: TGTGCCAGCAGCTTAGATCTTCAGGGCTACGAGCAGTACTTC. Protein product: CASSLDLQGYEQYF.

The genes are TRBV4-1 and TRBJ2-1; the D is unclear. Trimming stripped 1 base from V and 0 bases from J, with 7 bases between. The CDR3 covers 15 residues. In germline, CDR1 is MGHRA, CDR2 YSYEKL. The CDR3 nucleotides are TGCGCCAGCAGCCAAGGCCCGGGCTCCTACAATGAGCAGTTCTTC. Amino acid sequence: CASSQGPGSYNEQFF.

The chain is built from TRBV7-6 and TRBJ2-7; the match to TRBD1 covers 10 bases. Losses at the gene ends were 4 bases for V and 7 bases for J; bases not matched to a gene: 10. Looked up from germline, CDR1 is SGHVS and CDR2 is FNYEAQ. The CDR3 sequence is 15 residues long. CDR3 loop: CASSSPWDRGWEQYF. The CDR3 region has the DNA TGTGCCAGCAGCTCCCCTTGGGACAGGGGTTGGGAGCAGTACTTC. The full variable domain, completed using reference TRBV7-6 and TRBJ2-7, is GAGVSQSPRYKVTKRGQDVALRCDPISGHVSLYWYRQALGQGPEFLTYFNYEAQQDKSGLPNDRFSAERPEGSISTLTIQRTEQRDSAMYRCASSSPWDRGWEQYFGPGTRLTVT.

This chain uses TRBV10-3 with TRBJ1-2, with 7 positions matching TRBD1. The junction had 4 bases not matched to a gene; V was cut back by 2 bases and J by 7 bases. This CDR3 spans 13 amino acids. Germline V gene lookup returns CDR1 ENHRY and CDR2 SYGVKD. The CDR3 sequence is CAISEDRVSGYTF. Written as DNA, the CDR3 is TGTGCCATCAGTGAGGACAGGGTCAGTGGCTACACCTTC.

The CDR3 sequence: CASSLGTFRNGYTF. CDR3 DNA: TGTGCCAGCAGTCTCGGGACTTTTCGGAACGGCTACACCTTC. V usage is TRBV25-1 and J usage is TRBJ1-2; a weak D match, TRBD1 (5 bases). The V gene lost 5 bases and the J gene lost 8 bases, with 18 bases spanning the gap. Germline V gene data show CDR1 as MGHDK and CDR2 as SYGVNS. The CDR3 sequence is 14 residues long.

The V and J genes are TRBV14 and TRBJ1-4; D is perhaps TRBD1 (6 bases). This CDR3 has 17 residues. V shed 4 bases and J shed 5 bases, with 20 bases lying between them. The V gene's germline CDR1 is SGHDN and CDR2 FVKESK. CDR3 DNA sequence: TGTGCCAGCAGCCGGATACAAGGACAGTATCAGAATGAAAAACTGTTTTTT. Protein: CASSRIQGQYQNEKLFF.

The V and J genes are TRBV23-1 and TRBJ2-7; D possibly corresponds to TRBD1 (5 bases). TRBV23-1 falls under the ORF class, with uncertain function. Between the trimmed V and J ends, which lost 0 bases and 3 bases, there was a span of 15 bases. The CDR3 consists of 16 residues. For the CDR3, the DNA is TGCGCCAGCAGTCAATCTAGGTCGGCAGGGTACTACGAGCAGTACTTC. Translation: CASSQSRSAGYYEQYF.

The V gene is TRBV4-3, the J gene TRBJ2-1, with TRBD1 matching 7 bases. CDR3 length: 15 residues. The J segment lost 1 base and the V segment lost 5 bases, leaving 5 bases of the junction unmatched. Germline assignment: CDR1 LGHNA and CDR2 YSLEER. The CDR3 here is CASSYEQGSYNEQFF. DNA for the CDR3: TGCGCCAGCAGCTACGAACAGGGGTCCTACAATGAGCAGTTCTTC.

The rearrangement joins TRBV7-9 to TRBJ2-7, with TRBD2 matching 11 bases. Germline assignment: CDR1 SEHNR and CDR2 FQNEAQ (reference sequence). Losses at the gene ends were 5 bases for V and 6 bases for J; bases not matched to a gene: 6. This CDR3 spans 14 amino acids. The CDR3 coding sequence is TGTGCCAGCAGCCCCGGGACTAGCGGAGTCGAGCAGTACTTC. It encodes CASSPGTSGVEQYF.

The chain carries TRBV11-3 and TRBJ2-3, with 10 nucleotides matching TRBD2. In germline, CDR1 is SGHNT, CDR2 YENEEA. This CDR3 comprises 15 residues. Germline trimming cut 2 bases from V and 3 bases from J; bases unmatched to any gene: 2. The CDR3: CASSLWTSGTDTQYF. The CDR3 nucleotides read TGTGCCAGCAGCTTATGGACTAGCGGTACAGATACGCAGTATTTT.